This entry is about one T cell receptor beta chain. This entry is derived from a study of blood T cell repertoires in COVID-19. Turning to the study itself: Sample material is recorded as cDNA or gDNA derived from T cells, B-cell-depleted T cells, or PBMCs.

Those enrolled in Seattle joined during active infection and were followed longitudinally afterward. The CDR3 contains 14 residues. Looked up from germline, CDR1 is SGHNT and CDR2 is YYREEE (reference sequence). V lost 0 bases and J lost 6, with 11 bases in between. Per the original data handling: It was from reference gene primer amplification that nucleated cell counts were estimated. Produced via immunoSEQ multiplex PCR; TCRdb's table is partial and in-frame only. V and J calls and clone size are as listed in that table; D and trimming were resolved from the DNA. The sample has hundreds of thousands of clones; approximately 88% are singletons.

The TCR was taken from a woman aged 25 to 39 with COVID-19, enrolled during active disease. Material for sequencing was peripheral blood. The gene calls are TRBV5-4 and TRBJ2-3, with TRBD2 as a possible D gene (5 bases). The CDR3 here is CASSLGTATDTQYF. The CDR3 bases are TGTGCCAGCAGCTTGGGGACTGCAACGGATACGCAGTATTTT.